This is a list of T cell receptor beta chains from one sample in a study of PD-1 blockade in classical Hodgkin lymphoma. Clones were sequenced by immunoSEQ multiplex PCR, and TCRdb holds only the in-frame ones, with some missing. Found here are around 17,000 clones, roughly 86% of them singletons; the top ten hold roughly 8.9%. Sample: peripheral blood mononuclear cells (PBMCs). The receptors were gathered from a human donor with classical Hodgkin lymphoma. Both conserved end residues are part of each CDR3. D genes are given only for firm matches. Not all rows give a size; the values are once, few, many and, for expanded clones, a class.

D	V	size	J	DNA	CDR3
NA	TRBV6-1	NA	TRBJ2-2	TGTGCCAGCAGAGCCACAGGGAACACCGGGGAGCTGTTTTTT	CASRATGNTGELFF
TRBD1	TRBV9	NA	TRBJ2-7	TGTGCCAGCAGTACAGGGGCGTTCTCCTACGGGCAGTACTTC	CASSTGAFSYGQYF
NA	TRBV6-6	NA	TRBJ2-2	TGTGCCAGCAGACCCGACCGTAACACCGGGGAGCTGTTTTTT	CASRPDRNTGELFF
NA	TRBV19	NA	TRBJ2-3	TGTGCCAGTAGTATAGGGGTTGGGGGATTTGGCACAGATACGCAGTATTTT	CASSIGVGGFGTDTQYF
TRBD2	TRBV7-2	NA	TRBJ2-3	TGTGCCAGCAGCACCAGACTAGCGGGTTTCACAGATACGCAGTATTTT	CASSTRLAGFTDTQYF
NA	TRBV9	NA	TRBJ2-5	TGTGCCAGCAGCGTAGGGGCCAGCGTGGAGACCCAGTACTTC	CASSVGASVETQYF
NA	TRBV9	NA	TRBJ2-1	TGTGCCAGCACCGTAGGTGCGTCGGGAAGGAATGAGCAGTTCTTC	CASTVGASGRNEQFF
NA	TRBV6-6	NA	TRBJ1-5	TGTGCCAGCAGTTACTCGACCGGATCTCGCCAGCCCCAGCATTTT	CASSYSTGSRQPQHF
NA	TRBV11-3	NA	TRBJ2-7	TGTGCCAGCAGCCCCGGTCTACTAGCTAGGGCTTGCGAGCAGTACTTC	CASSPGLLARACEQYF
NA	TRBV13	NA	TRBJ2-6	TGTGCCAGCAGCTCCCGGTCCCGAAGAGTAATAAGCTCTGGGGCCAACGTCCTGACTTTC	CASSSRSRRVISSGANVLTF
TRBD2	TRBV6-1	NA	TRBJ2-7	TGTGCCAGCAGTGAAGTACCCGGGACTAGCGGGAGCTCCTACGAGCAGTACTTC	CASSEVPGTSGSSYEQYF
NA	TRBV27	NA	TRBJ1-2	TGTGCCAGCAGTTTTCGGTCTCCCAGAATAGATGGCTACACCTTC	CASSFRSPRIDGYTF
TRBD1	TRBV5-1	NA	TRBJ2-3	TGCGCCAGCAGCTTGGAGTTGTTGATTGGCAGGGGGAAGGGGCAGTATTTT	CASSLELLIGRGKGQYF
TRBD2	TRBV6-4	NA	TRBJ2-6	TGTGCCAGCAGTGATACTAGCGGCCCCTCTGGGGCCAACGTCCTGACTTTC	CASSDTSGPSGANVLTF
NA	TRBV28	NA	TRBJ2-7	TGTGCCAGCGGCGATCAGGGGAGGGTTATCTTCTACGAGCAGTACTTC	CASGDQGRVIFYEQYF
NA	TRBV6-5	few	TRBJ2-7	TGTGCCAGCAGCCCCGCCGGGGCCGTGGGAGACGAGCAGTACTTC	CASSPAGAVGDEQYF
NA	TRBV28	few	TRBJ2-2	TGTGCCAGCAGTACGCCCTGGAAGGACACCGGGGAGCTGTTTTTT	CASSTPWKDTGELFF
NA	TRBV5-4	NA	TRBJ1-2	TGTGCCAGCAGCTCAGTTGGGACCGCGGCCAATGGCTACACCTTC	CASSSVGTAANGYTF
NA	TRBV10-1	once	TRBJ2-3	TGCGCCAGCAAGGGTCCAGGGACCACAGATACGCAGTATTTT	CASKGPGTTDTQYF
TRBD1	TRBV7-9	NA	TRBJ2-3	TGTGCCACAAATGGACAGGGGGCAGATACGCAGTATTTT	CATNGQGADTQYF
NA	TRBV5-1	NA	TRBJ2-2	TGCGCCAGCAGCTTGGGACAGTTCGCCTCCGGGGAGCTGTTTTTT	CASSLGQFASGELFF
NA	TRBV5-5	NA	TRBJ2-7	TGTGCCAGCAGCCAGCAGACTGGTCTTGGATCGGGGCAGTACTTC	CASSQQTGLGSGQYF
NA	TRBV5-4	NA	TRBJ2-3	TGTGCCAGCAGCTTGCCAGGGAGGACAGATACGCAGTATTTT	CASSLPGRTDTQYF
NA	TRBV28	NA	TRBJ2-2	TGTGCCAGCAGTCTTACCCCGTTTCAGCCGAACACCGGGGAGCTGTTTTTT	CASSLTPFQPNTGELFF
TRBD1	TRBV18	NA	TRBJ1-3	TGTGCCAGCTCACCATATAACAGGGGGTACTCTGGAAACACCATATATTTT	CASSPYNRGYSGNTIYF
NA	TRBV6-6	NA	TRBJ1-1	TGTGCCAGCAGTTTCGTTGAAGCTTTCTTT	CASSFVEAFF
NA	TRBV6-4	NA	TRBJ2-2	TGTGCCAGCAGTGAAGGGGACACCGGGGAGCTGTTTTTT	CASSEGDTGELFF
NA	TRBV19	NA	TRBJ2-7	TGTGCCAGTAAGGGGAAGTGGGAGCAGTACTTC	CASKGKWEQYF
NA	TRBV29-1	NA	TRBJ2-7	TGCAGCGTTGAAAATGGGGACAAACCCTACGAGCAGTACTTC	CSVENGDKPYEQYF
TRBD2	TRBV7-9	NA	TRBJ2-7	TGTGCCAGCAGCCCCCCGACTAGCGGGAGGGCGGGGGAGCAGTACTTC	CASSPPTSGRAGEQYF
NA	TRBV4-1	NA	TRBJ2-7	TGCGCCAGCAGCCAGCCCCGGGACGCAGGGGATATTTACGAGCAGTACTTC	CASSQPRDAGDIYEQYF